This T cell receptor (beta chain) was sequenced in a study of blood T cell repertoires in COVID-19. Study overall: Samples taken during acute and convalescent COVID-19 were collected in the United States, Italy and Spain. Nucleic acid was either cDNA or gDNA, and it came from T cells, B-cell-depleted T cells, or PBMCs.

In the authors' methods: Nucleated cell counts were estimated from reference gene primer amplification. The assay was immunoSEQ multiplex PCR, and TCRdb's table has in-frame clones only and misses some. The V and J calls and clone size come from that table; D and trimming were worked out from the DNA. Among some 700,000 clones listed, 85% to 90% were seen once. The CDR3 runs to 14 residues. Deletions cut 2 bases from V and 6 bases from J, with 11 bases between. The germline V gene has CDR1 MNHEY and CDR2 SVGEGT. This receptor was obtained from a woman in her late teens or twenties with acute or convalescent COVID-19. Sequenced input: peripheral blood. The chain recombines TRBV6-2 or TRBV6-3 with TRBJ2-1; D might be TRBD1 (5 bases). Here the CDR3 reads CASSYVGAVNEQFF. CDR3 DNA: TGTGCCAGCAGTTACGTAGGGGCTGTCAATGAGCAGTTCTTC.